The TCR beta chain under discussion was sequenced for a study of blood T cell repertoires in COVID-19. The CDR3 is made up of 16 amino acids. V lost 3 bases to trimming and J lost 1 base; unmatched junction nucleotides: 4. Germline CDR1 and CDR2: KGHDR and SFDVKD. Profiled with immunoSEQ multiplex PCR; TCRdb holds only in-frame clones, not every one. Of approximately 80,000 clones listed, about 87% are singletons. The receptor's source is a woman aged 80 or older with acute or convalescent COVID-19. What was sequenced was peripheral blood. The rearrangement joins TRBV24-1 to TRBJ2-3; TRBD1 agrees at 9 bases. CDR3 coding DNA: TGTGCCACCAGTGATCCCCGGGACAGGGGCACAGATACGCAGTATTTT. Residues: CATSDPRDRGTDTQYF.